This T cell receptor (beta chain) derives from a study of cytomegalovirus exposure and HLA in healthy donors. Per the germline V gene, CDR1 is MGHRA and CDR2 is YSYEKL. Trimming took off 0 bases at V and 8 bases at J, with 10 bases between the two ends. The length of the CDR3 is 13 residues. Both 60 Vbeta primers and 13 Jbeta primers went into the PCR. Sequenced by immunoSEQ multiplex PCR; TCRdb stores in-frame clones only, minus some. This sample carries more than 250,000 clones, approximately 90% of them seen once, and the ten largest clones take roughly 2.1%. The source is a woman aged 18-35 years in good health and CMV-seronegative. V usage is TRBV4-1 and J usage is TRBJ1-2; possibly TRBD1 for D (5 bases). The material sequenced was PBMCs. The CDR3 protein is CASSQEPEGGYTF. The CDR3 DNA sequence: TGCGCCAGCAGCCAAGAACCGGAGGGGGGCTACACCTTC.